This T cell receptor (beta chain) comes out of a study of circulating tumor DNA in untreated peripheral T-cell lymphoma. Before treatment, baseline tumor tissue was collected for sequencing. General observations from the study: Tumor-specific clonotypes were found in less than 80% of patients.

This table comes from immunoSEQ multiplex PCR, and its TCRdb copy is limited to in-frame clones, with some not included. The table includes 6,600 or so clones, roughly 66% detected once. V dropped 1 base and J dropped 4 bases, with 16 bases sitting between them. Germline CDR1 MGHDK, CDR2 SYGVNS. The CDR3 sequence is 16 residues long. A word on this clone: Its antigen is as yet unknown.

Sequencing used tumor tissue. This TCR was recovered from a human donor with peripheral T-cell lymphoma. The gene calls are TRBV25-1 and TRBJ1-1; D is uncertain. The CDR3 sequence: CASSEWVREGITEAFF. The DNA for the CDR3 is TGTGCCAGCAGTGAATGGGTCCGCGAGGGAATCACTGAAGCTTTCTTT.